The entry below describes one TCR beta chain. Its target is unknown. The data are from a study of OX40 agonist ivuxolimab in advanced cancers. The wider study: Dose-escalation patients' cancers were hepatocellular carcinoma, melanoma, renal cell or head and neck cancer. General observations from the study: At 0.1 to 3.0 mg/kg and by week 6, clonal expansion occurred in CD4+ and CD8+ blood T cells. The authors did not determine the antigen specificity of the expanded peripheral T cells. Normalized expansion of T-cell clones was also low for some nonresponders.

Sequenced by immunoSEQ multiplex PCR; TCRdb stores in-frame clones only, minus some. The repertoire holds tens of thousands of clones, with about 90% as singletons. This CDR3 region has 16 residues. Trimming took 5 bases from V and 2 from J, leaving 19 bases between them. Germline CDR1 reads SGHKS; CDR2 reads YYEKEE (reference sequence). The material sequenced was CD4+ or CD8+ T cells sorted from blood, taken in a trial of the OX40 agonist ivuxolimab. This sequence was found in an adult with an advanced solid tumor such as melanoma, head and neck, liver or kidney cancer. The chain carries TRBV5-5 and TRBJ1-2; no clear D. The CDR3 here is CASRPEVAGPNYGYTF. The CDR3 bases are TGTGCCAGCAGACCCGAAGTGGCAGGACCGAACTATGGCTACACCTTC. Variable domain in full (rest from reference TRBV5-5 and TRBJ1-2): DAGVTQSPTHLIKTRGQQVTLRCSPISGHKSVSWYQQVLGQGPQFIFQYYEKEERGRGNFPDRFSARQFPNYSSELNVNALLLGDSALYLCASRPEVAGPNYGYTFGSGTRLTVV.